This T cell receptor beta chain originates from a study of blood T cell repertoires in COVID-19. Study summary: The study drew acute and convalescent COVID-19 samples from the United States, Italy and Spain. PBMCs, B-cell-depleted T cells, or T cells were the source of the cDNA or gDNA that made up the material.

Data came from immunoSEQ multiplex PCR; TCRdb stores just in-frame clones and leaves some out. This table holds 300,000 to 400,000 clones, around 90% found once. Participant ages covered roughly 18 to 89 years across 20 to 25 US areas. Participants' own reports of clinical history determined their cohort assignment. Trimming removed 7 bases from V and 4 bases from J; junction bases left unmatched: 6. The CDR3 loop spans 13 amino acids. The germline gives CDR1 KGHDR, CDR2 SFDVKD. The sample comprised PBMCs or T cells enriched from blood (not recorded which). V and J are TRBV24-1 and TRBJ2-7; 7 nucleotides align to TRBD2. This TCR was sampled from a man aged 55 to 70 who had recovered from COVID-19. The CDR3 coding sequence is TGTGCCACCAGCGGCGGGAGTACTTACGAGCAGTACTTC. Amino acids: CATSGGSTYEQYF.